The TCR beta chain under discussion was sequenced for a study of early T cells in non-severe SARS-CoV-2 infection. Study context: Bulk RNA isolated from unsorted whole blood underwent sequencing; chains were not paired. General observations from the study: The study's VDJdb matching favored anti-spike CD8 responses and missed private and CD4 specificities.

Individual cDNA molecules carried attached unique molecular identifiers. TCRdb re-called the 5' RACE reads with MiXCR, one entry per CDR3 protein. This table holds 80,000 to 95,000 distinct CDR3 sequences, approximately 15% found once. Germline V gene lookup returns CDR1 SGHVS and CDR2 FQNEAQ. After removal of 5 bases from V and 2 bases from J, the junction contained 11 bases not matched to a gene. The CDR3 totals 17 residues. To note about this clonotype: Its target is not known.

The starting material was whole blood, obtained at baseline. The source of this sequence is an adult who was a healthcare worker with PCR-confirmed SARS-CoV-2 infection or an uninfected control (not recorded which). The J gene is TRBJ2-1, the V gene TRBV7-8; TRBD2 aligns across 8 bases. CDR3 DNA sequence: TGTGCCAGCAGCCCGGCCAGGCTAGCGGGCCCCTACAATGAGCAGTTCTTC. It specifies CASSPARLAGPYNEQFF.